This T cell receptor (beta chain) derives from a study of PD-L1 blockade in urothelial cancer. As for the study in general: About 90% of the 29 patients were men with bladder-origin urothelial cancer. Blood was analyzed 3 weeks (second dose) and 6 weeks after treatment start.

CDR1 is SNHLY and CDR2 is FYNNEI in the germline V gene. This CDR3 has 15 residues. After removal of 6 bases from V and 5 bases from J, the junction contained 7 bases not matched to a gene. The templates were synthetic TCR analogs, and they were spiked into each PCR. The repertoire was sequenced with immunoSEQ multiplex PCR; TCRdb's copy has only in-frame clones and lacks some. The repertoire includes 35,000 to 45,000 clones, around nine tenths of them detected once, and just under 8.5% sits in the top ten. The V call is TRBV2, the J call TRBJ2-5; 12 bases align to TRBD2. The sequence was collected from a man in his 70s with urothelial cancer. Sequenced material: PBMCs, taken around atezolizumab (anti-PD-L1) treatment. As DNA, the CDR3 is TGTGCCAGCAGCGCTAGCGGGAGGGCCACGGAGACCCAGTACTTC. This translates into CASSASGRATETQYF.